The subject of this entry is one T cell receptor beta chain. No antigen is known for it. Primers used in a second PCR of about 6 to 11 cycles were a sample-barcoded 5' primer and a J-beta primer mix. Through a template-switch adaptor with 12 random nucleotides, each cDNA molecule received a tag. TCRdb fed the 5' RACE reads into MiXCR, producing one record per CDR3 protein. The repertoire consists of approximately 850,000 distinct CDR3 sequences, with 55% to 70% occurring once and the leading ten covering roughly 22%. The germline CDR1 and CDR2 sequences are SGHRS and YFSETQ. The CDR3 contains 12 residues. Trimming shortened V by 4 bases and J by 2 bases, and 6 bases separated the two germline ends. The data originate from a study of blood T cells in healthy people across ages. General study points: The lack of PBMC sorting stopped any conclusive naive versus antigen-experienced comparison. Relative to aged donors, long-lived donors carried more naive CD4+ cells and displayed higher diversity.

The chain carries TRBV5-1 and TRBJ1-2, with unresolved D. The TCR sequence derives from a man aged 25 to 40 in good health. The specimen was blood. CDR3 DNA: TGCGCCAGCAGCGTGGACAACTATGGCTACACCTTC. Protein sequence: CASSVDNYGYTF.